This T cell receptor (beta chain) was identified in a study of cytomegalovirus exposure and HLA in healthy donors. Study-level results: It was in a later analysis that TCR association rates were seen to vary by HLA locus, highest for DRB1 and lowest for HLA-C. TCR beta sequences numbering more than 15,000 were associated with HLA alleles at 0.05 false discovery rate in a later analysis. Presence/absence analyses rested on an assumption that sequencing depth was roughly uniform across donors.

Vbeta (60) and Jbeta (13) primers were used in the PCR. Sequencing used immunoSEQ multiplex PCR; TCRdb keeps in-frame clones, though not all of them. The ten most abundant clones cover 2% to 3% of a sample with 130,000 to 150,000 clones. Concerning this clone: The antigen is not known.

With 0 bases clipped from V and 4 bases from J, the junction kept 11 bases outside the gene matches. This CDR3 has 18 amino acids. CDR1 is SGHDN and CDR2 is FVKESK in the germline V gene. The source material was PBMCs. This sequence originates from a man between 40 and 49 years old in good health and CMV-seronegative. The chain combines TRBV14 with TRBJ2-3, with TRBD2 matching 9 bases. CDR3 coding DNA: TGTGCCAGCAGCCAAGATAACCCGGCGCGGGGGGGCCCAGATACGCAGTATTTT. Translation: CASSQDNPARGGPDTQYF.